This T cell receptor beta chain was obtained from a study of cytomegalovirus exposure and HLA in healthy donors. Whole-study findings and limits: In vitro experiments confirmed that three CMV-associated chains were specific for CMV antigens. According to a subsequent analysis, TCR clusters from the first cohort were inclined to appear together in the 120 or so validation repertoires. Researchers counted around 160 TCR beta chains as cytomegalovirus-associated.

V lost 3 bases to trimming and J lost 0 bases, with 6 bases between them. This CDR3 contains 15 residues. Germline V gene lookup returns CDR1 SGHNT and CDR2 YENEEA. It was the roughly 110-subject validation cohort, separate from the 666-subject first cohort, to which the donors belonged. Assay: immunoSEQ multiplex PCR; the TCRdb copy retains only in-frame clones and omits some. The sample yields 150,000 to 170,000 clones, around 84% seen once. Of note for this clone: Its antigen remains unknown.

The genes are TRBV11-3 and TRBJ2-6; D remains unclear. This TCR was recovered from a human donor in good health. The sample taken for sequencing was PBMCs. CDR3 nucleotides: TGTGCCAGCAGCTTCGGTGGCTCTGGGGCCAACGTCCTGACTTTC. The encoded protein is CASSFGGSGANVLTF.